This T cell receptor (beta chain) was documented in a study of a mutant IDH1 vaccine in newly diagnosed glioma. For the study at large: The treated population exhibited a male proportion of about 60%, a female proportion of about 38%, and a mean age of roughly 39 years. Study-wide findings and caveats: Of all patients, around 94% showed vaccine-induced immune responses.

This clone was counted between two and nine times. The antigen is not known. Generated by immunoSEQ multiplex PCR, the TCRdb table keeps only in-frame clones and is missing some. The sample has approximately 88,000 clones, 80% seen once. This CDR3 has 14 residues. Germline V CDR1 and CDR2: SGHVS, FQNEAQ. V was cut by 6 bases and J by 2 bases, with 13 bases left in between. Time point of the sample: baseline, week 1 (first vaccination visit). The treatment here: pre-vaccination baseline after standard-of-care therapy. The sequencing used PBMCs, collected from a glioma patient treated with radiotherapy, temozolomide or both. The chain uses TRBV7-8 and TRBJ1-1; D is unresolved. The receptor comes from a man aged 40-49 years with glioma. In nucleotides, the CDR3 is TGTGCCAGCAGTCGAGAAGGCGGAAACACTGAAGCTTTCTTT. It codes for CASSREGGNTEAFF.